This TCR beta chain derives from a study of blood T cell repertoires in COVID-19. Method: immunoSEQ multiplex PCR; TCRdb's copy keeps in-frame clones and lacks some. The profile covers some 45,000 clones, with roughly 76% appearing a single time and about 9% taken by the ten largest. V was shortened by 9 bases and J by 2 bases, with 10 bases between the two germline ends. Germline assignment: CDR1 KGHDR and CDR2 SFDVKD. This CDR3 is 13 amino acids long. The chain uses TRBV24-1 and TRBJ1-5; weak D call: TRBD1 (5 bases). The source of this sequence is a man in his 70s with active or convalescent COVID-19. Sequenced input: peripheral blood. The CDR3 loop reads CATAGDGNQPQHF. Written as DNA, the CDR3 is TGTGCCACCGCGGGGGATGGCAATCAGCCCCAGCATTTT.